These 31 T cell receptor beta chains were sequenced from one sample in a study of OX40 agonist ivuxolimab in advanced cancers. Profiled with immunoSEQ multiplex PCR; TCRdb holds only in-frame clones, not every one. The sample lists around 75,000 clones, more than 80% occurring once. This specimen was CD4+ or CD8+ T cells sorted from blood, taken in a trial of the OX40 agonist ivuxolimab. The receptors were sampled from an adult with an advanced solid tumor such as melanoma, head and neck, liver or kidney cancer.

The chain uses TRBV6-5 and TRBJ2-7; 7 bases line up with TRBD1. Looked up from germline, CDR1 is MNHEY and CDR2 is SVGAGI. V shed 5 bases and J 6 bases; nucleotides not matched to a gene: 4. CDR3 length equals 12 residues. CDR3: CASSRTGSEQYF. CDR3 DNA sequence: TGTGCCAGCAGTCGGACAGGAAGCGAGCAGTACTTC.

This sequence joins TRBV28 and TRBJ2-7; a weak D match, TRBD2 (7 bases). Germline V CDR1 and CDR2: MDHEN, SYDVKM. The CDR3 contains 15 residues. Trimming took 1 base from V and 7 from J, leaving 17 bases between them. In DNA form, the CDR3 reads TGTGCCAGCAGTTTATTGGGGGGGGCGAAACTGGAGCAGTACTTC. This codes for CASSLLGGAKLEQYF.

This chain joins TRBV20-1 and TRBJ1-4; D unclear. Germline V gene lookup returns CDR1 DFQATT and CDR2 SNEGSKA (reference sequence). V was shortened by 1 base and J by 8 bases, with 5 bases between the two germline ends. CDR3 size: 11 residues. As DNA, the CDR3 is TGCAGTGCTAGAGTCCGGGAAAAACTGTTTTTT. Translation gives CSARVREKLFF.

A word on this clone: A junction boundary mismatches the germline segment, possibly from a read error. V gene TRBV7-7 combines with J gene TRBJ2-5, with D unclear. CDR1 is SSHAT and CDR2 is FNYEAQ in the germline V gene (reference sequence). This CDR3 is 12 amino acids long. CDR3 protein: CASSVLGETQYF. The CDR3 DNA sequence: TGTGCTAGCAGCGTCTTAGGAGAGACCCAGTACTTC.

The V gene is TRBV6-1, the J gene TRBJ2-5; no firm D call. The CDR3 length is 13 residues. V lost 6 bases and J lost 2, with 10 bases in between. Germline V lookup: CDR1 MNHNS, CDR2 SASEGT. CDR3 protein: CASRFGPQETQYF. DNA of the CDR3: TGTGCCAGCAGGTTCGGACCACAAGAGACCCAGTACTTC.

The rearrangement joins TRBV4-1 to TRBJ1-4; D call uncertain. Trimming cost V 2 bases and J 0 bases, with 10 bases left between them. The CDR3 is 16 residues long. Germline CDR1 and CDR2: MGHRA and YSYEKL. CDR3 coding DNA: TGCGCCAGCAGCCAAACCCAGGTATCAACTAATGAAAAACTGTTTTTT. This gives the protein CASSQTQVSTNEKLFF.

The rearrangement joins TRBV13 to TRBJ2-7, with 12 bases fitting TRBD1. Looked up from germline, CDR1 is PRHDT and CDR2 is FYEKMQ (reference sequence). V dropped 5 bases and J dropped 5; count of bases not matched to a gene: 7. The length of the CDR3 is 15 residues. The CDR3 protein is CASSPQGTGGHEQYF. As DNA, the CDR3 is TGTGCCAGCAGCCCCCAAGGGACAGGGGGCCACGAGCAGTACTTC.

This chain connects TRBV6-1 to TRBJ2-7; 7 nucleotides agree with TRBD1. The V gene's germline CDR1 is MNHNS and CDR2 SASEGT. The V segment lost 5 bases and the J segment 1 base; nucleotides outside the gene matches: 5. The CDR3 is 14 residues long. CDR3 sequence reads: CASSPPGQSYEQYF. DNA for the CDR3: TGTGCCAGCAGTCCCCCGGGACAGTCCTACGAGCAGTACTTC.

The chain links TRBV28 to TRBJ2-7; perhaps D is TRBD1 or TRBD2 (5 bases each). In germline, CDR1 is MDHEN, CDR2 SYDVKM. Trimming removed 3 bases at V and 5 bases at J, with 14 bases between. The CDR3 sequence is 14 residues long. In DNA form, the CDR3 reads TGTGCCAGCAGTTTCTTGCCGGGACGCCACGAGCAGTACTTC. Amino acid sequence: CASSFLPGRHEQYF.

This chain connects TRBV4-1 to TRBJ1-1, with D maybe TRBD1 (5 bases). There are 14 residues in the CDR3. Germline V gene sequence: CDR1 MGHRA, CDR2 YSYEKL. Trimming cost V 8 bases and J 4 bases, with 17 bases left between them. CDR3 DNA: TGCGCCAGCGAGGCCTTGGGGGGGAGCACTGAAGCTTTCTTT. This encodes CASEALGGSTEAFF.

The rearrangement joins TRBV9 to TRBJ1-6; possibly TRBD1 for D (6 bases). This CDR3 spans 11 amino acids. With 4 bases removed from V and 14 bases from J, the gap between germline ends came to 10 bases. Germline CDR1 reads SGDLS; CDR2 reads YYNGEE. CDR3 sequence reads: CASSSQGSLHF. The CDR3 nucleotides read TGTGCCAGCAGCTCTCAGGGGTCCCTCCACTTT.

This clone appeared a single time. The chain recombines TRBV5-4 with TRBJ2-1; 8 bases map to TRBD2. The J segment lost 2 bases and the V segment lost 5 bases, leaving 9 bases of the junction unmatched. The CDR3 totals 16 residues. Germline CDR1 SGHNT, CDR2 YYREEE (reference sequence). The CDR3 reads CASSTGRGVTYNEQFF. CDR3 coding DNA: TGTGCCAGCAGTACCGGGAGGGGGGTAACCTACAATGAGCAGTTCTTC.

J is TRBJ2-3 and V is TRBV28; D perhaps matches TRBD2 (7 bases). The V end was cut by 2 bases, the J end by 1 base, with 10 bases between. The CDR3 has 15 residues. CDR1 MDHEN and CDR2 SYDVKM come from the germline V gene. DNA for the CDR3: TGTGCCAGCAGTTTACGGGGGGCGCGCACAGATACGCAGTATTTT. Protein product: CASSLRGARTDTQYF.

This clone appeared a single time. The chain couples TRBV4-2 to TRBJ1-5, with unresolved D. The CDR3 contains 15 residues. Trimming cost V 0 bases and J 4 bases, with 10 bases left between them. Germline V gene data show CDR1 as LGHNA and CDR2 as YNFKEQ. For the CDR3, the DNA is TGTGCCAGCAGCCAAGAATTTATTGGGAATCAGCCCCAGCATTTT. Translating it yields CASSQEFIGNQPQHF.

This rearrangement joins TRBV4-1 to TRBJ1-6, with TRBD1 matching 11 bases. CDR1 is MGHRA, CDR2 YSYEKL, per germline. The CDR3 is 17 amino acids. V gave up 4 bases and J gave up 10 bases; unmatched junction bases: 12. The CDR3 sequence: CASSRPQGTGGLSPLHF. CDR3 nucleotide sequence: TGCGCCAGCAGCCGCCCGCAAGGGACAGGGGGTTTATCACCCCTCCACTTT.

The chain has TRBV5-3 and TRBJ1-6; the D is unclear. TRBV5-3 is an ORF, with its function uncertain. This CDR3 comprises 15 residues. Between the trimmed V and J ends, which lost 1 base and 2 bases, there was a span of 7 bases. CDR3 sequence: CARSLRRTYNSPLHF. The CDR3 DNA follows: TGTGCCAGAAGCTTGCGGAGAACCTATAATTCACCCCTCCACTTT.

The V call is TRBV6-1, the J call TRBJ2-1; a possible D gene is TRBD1 (6 bases). The ends were cut back, 7 bases at V and 2 bases at J, with 15 bases in the middle. The CDR3 runs 15 residues. Germline-derived CDR1 and CDR2 are MNHNS and SASEGT. The CDR3 loop is CASTQQGNPYNEQFF. The CDR3 DNA is TGTGCCAGCACCCAACAGGGTAACCCCTACAATGAGCAGTTCTTC.

The chain has TRBV27 and TRBJ2-1, with D tentatively TRBD1 (5 bases). Germline V CDR1 and CDR2: MNHEY, SMNVEV (reference sequence). The V end was cut by 3 bases, the J end by 10 bases, with 10 bases between. The CDR3 runs to 12 residues. The CDR3 reads CASSLGRREQFF. The CDR3 nucleotides read TGTGCCAGCAGTTTGGGGCGCAGGGAGCAGTTCTTC.

The chain combines TRBV4-1 with TRBJ2-5, with a tentative D call TRBD2 (7 bases). The germline CDR1 and CDR2 sequences are MGHRA and YSYEKL. The CDR3 is 15 residues long. The V gene lost 4 bases and the J gene lost 6 bases, with 18 bases spanning the gap. The CDR3 here is CASSPLGGAVKTQYF. For the CDR3, the DNA is TGCGCCAGCAGCCCTCTTGGGGGGGCCGTAAAGACCCAGTACTTC.

This clone is categorized as medium-sized. The chain links TRBV28 to TRBJ1-6; tentative D call: TRBD1 (5 bases). The CDR3 has 15 residues. Trimming left V 7 bases short and J 5 bases short, with 15 bases between. The V gene's germline CDR1 is MDHEN and CDR2 SYDVKM. The CDR3 loop is CASTSGGYDNSPLHF. The CDR3 nucleotides read TGTGCCAGCACCTCTGGGGGGTACGATAATTCACCCCTCCACTTT.

V and J are TRBV18 and TRBJ1-4, with TRBD1 identical over 8 bases. The CDR3 is 15 amino acids. Germline V gene data show CDR1 as KGHSH and CDR2 as LQKENI. Losses at the gene ends were 3 bases for V and 5 bases for J; bases not matched to a gene: 5. The CDR3 nucleotides read TGTGCCAGCTCACCGGGGACAGGTTACAATGAAAAACTGTTTTTT. As protein: CASSPGTGYNEKLFF.

CDR3 residues: CSVSTGANEQYF. In DNA form, the CDR3 reads TGCAGCGTTAGTACAGGGGCGAACGAGCAGTACTTC. The chain links TRBV29-1 to TRBJ2-5; 7 bases match TRBD1. The end of the DNA fits TRBJ2-7 better, so the J call may be wrong. Germline loops: CDR1 SQVTM, CDR2 ANQGSEA. CDR3 length: 12 residues.

V and J are TRBV12-1 and TRBJ2-1; the table's D gene call, TRBD2, was not cross checked with the DNA. TRBV12-1 is a documented pseudogene. The CDR3 loop spans 15 amino acids. The CDR3 here is CASSFWFVSGYEQFF. The DNA for the CDR3 is TGTGCCAGCAGCTTTTGGTTCGTTAGCGGGTACGAGCAGTTCTTC.

The chain links TRBV29-1 to TRBJ2-1; maybe TRBD1 (5 bases). Germline CDR1 SQVTM, CDR2 ANQGSEA. The CDR3 is 12 residues long. The V end lost 4 bases, the J end lost 5 bases, and 9 bases lay between the germline ends. Here the CDR3 DNA reads TGCAGCGTTGCACCAGGGCACAATGAGCAGTTCTTC. Translated, it gives CSVAPGHNEQFF.

CDR3 in DNA: TGTGCCAGCATCCAGGGTGGGGGCTACGAGCAGTACTTC. It encodes CASIQGGGYEQYF. The V call is TRBV6-5, the J call TRBJ2-7, with D perhaps being TRBD1 or TRBD2 (5 bases each). The CDR3 runs to 13 residues. Germline V CDR1 and CDR2: MNHEY, SVGAGI. Trimming left V 7 bases short and J 3 bases short, with 13 bases between.

The chain couples TRBV7-2 to TRBJ2-1; D unresolved. V dropped 3 bases and J dropped 4 bases, with 4 bases sitting between them. The CDR3 runs to 12 residues. Germline V gene lookup returns CDR1 SGHTA and CDR2 FQGNSA. Here the CDR3 DNA reads TGTGCCAGCAGCTTTAGGTACAATGAGCAGTTCTTC. Its translation is CASSFRYNEQFF.

The chain joins TRBV10-3 to TRBJ2-1, with TRBD2 matching over 7 bases. Per the germline V gene, CDR1 is ENHRY and CDR2 is SYGVKD. This CDR3 comprises 16 residues. Trimming cost V 6 bases and J 0 bases; bases outside gene matches: 8. DNA for the CDR3: TGTGCCATCAGCGGGACTACCCCAAGCTCCTACAATGAGCAGTTCTTC. Amino acid sequence: CAISGTTPSSYNEQFF.

The gene calls are TRBV9 and TRBJ1-2; D is possibly TRBD1 (6 bases). Between the trimmed V and J ends, which lost 3 bases and 3 bases, there was a span of 12 bases. This CDR3 spans 14 amino acids. Looked up from germline, CDR1 is SGDLS and CDR2 is YYNGEE. The DNA of the CDR3 is TGTGCCAGCAGCGAGGGTCAGGGGTACTATGGCTACACCTTC. It yields the protein CASSEGQGYYGYTF.

To note about this clone: An end of the junction differs from the germline gene, which may be a read error. Other DNA sequences in the sample encode the same CDR3. The chain employs TRBV5-4 and TRBJ2-2; TRBD1 is a possible D gene (6 bases). Looked up from germline, CDR1 is SGHNT and CDR2 is YYREEE (reference sequence). The CDR3 has 15 amino acids. CDR3 nucleotide sequence: TGTGCCAGCAGCGCCCCCCAGGGGCTGGCCGGGGAGCTATTTTTT. Amino acids: CASSAPQGLAGELFF.

This sequence joins TRBV27 and TRBJ2-7; D ambiguous. CDR1 is MNHEY and CDR2 is SMNVEV in the germline V gene (reference sequence). The CDR3 covers 12 residues. Trimming took 1 base from V and 0 from J, leaving 1 base between them. This CDR3 reads CASSLYSYEQYF. CDR3 coding DNA: TGTGCCAGCAGTTTATACTCCTACGAGCAGTACTTC.

The chain carries TRBV4-1 and TRBJ2-7; 7 bases are shared with TRBD1. Germline lookup yields CDR1 MGHRA and CDR2 YSYEKL. V was clipped by 2 bases and J by 4 bases; unmatched bases: 8. This CDR3 region has 15 residues. This chain's CDR3 is CASSQTRGGGYEQYF. Here the CDR3 DNA reads TGCGCCAGCAGCCAAACTCGAGGGGGCGGGTACGAGCAGTACTTC.